These 32 T cell receptor beta chains were all obtained from the same sample, sequenced in a study of cytomegalovirus exposure and HLA in healthy donors (dated by TCRdb to the late 2010s). To prepare the library, the immunoSEQ multiplex PCR assay was applied. A mixture of 60 forward primers for TCR Vbeta segments and 13 reverse primers for TCR Jbeta segments was used in the multiplex PCR. Sourced from immuneACCESS, this table was stored by TCRdb with only in-frame sequences that have V and J called. A share of the clones is absent; for the studies checked, an unresolved V gene accounts for under half, and the remainder has no known explanation. For this sample there are 200,000 to 250,000 clones; about 74% appear just once. Around 16% of the sample is in the top ten clones. Specimen: PBMCs. These receptors came from a man in his forties in good health and CMV-seronegative.

V is TRBV29-1 and J is TRBJ2-1, with TRBD1 matching 10 bases. The CDR3 extends over 14 amino acids. With 7 bases clipped from V and 7 bases from J, the junction kept 10 bases outside the gene matches. CDR1 is SQVTM and CDR2 is ANQGSEA in the germline V gene. In DNA, the CDR3 is TGCAGCGCCTCCGGGACAGGGGTCAGGAATGAGCAGTTCTTC. As protein: CSASGTGVRNEQFF.

This clone has only one observation. The chain employs TRBV7-9 and TRBJ2-5; weak D call: TRBD2 (5 bases). The CDR3 extends over 13 amino acids. CDR1 and CDR2 (germline): SEHNR, FQNEAQ (reference sequence). V shed 1 base and J shed 3 bases, with 6 bases lying between them. This CDR3 reads CASSLGGEETQYF. In DNA, the CDR3 is TGTGCCAGCAGCTTAGGGGGAGAAGAGACCCAGTACTTC.

The chain has TRBV2 and TRBJ2-7, with 7 bases identical to TRBD2. J gave up 0 bases and V 6 bases, and 8 bases lay outside the gene matches. Per the germline V gene, CDR1 is SNHLY and CDR2 is FYNNEI. The CDR3 covers 15 residues. As DNA, the CDR3 is TGTGCCAGCAGACCTTGGGGAGGGAGCTCCTACGAGCAGTACTTC. It specifies CASRPWGGSSYEQYF. Variable domain in full (rest from reference TRBV2 and TRBJ2-7): EPEVTQTPSHQVTQMGQEVILRCVPISNHLYFYWYRQILGQKVEFLVSFYNNEISEKSEIFDDQFSVERPDGSNFTLKIRSTKLEDSAMYFCASRPWGGSSYEQYFGPGTRLTVT.

The rearrangement uses TRBV11-2 and TRBJ1-1; D remains unclear. CDR3 size: 12 residues. Germline CDR1 reads SGHAT; CDR2 reads FQNNGV. The V end lost 1 base, the J end lost 10 bases, and 10 bases lay between the germline ends. The CDR3 is CASSLVDDGAFF. CDR3 nucleotides: TGTGCCAGCAGCTTAGTAGATGATGGAGCTTTCTTT.

This chain connects TRBV10-1 to TRBJ1-4, with 11 nucleotides matching TRBD1. Germline V gives CDR1 WNHNN, CDR2 SYGVQD (reference sequence). CDR3 length: 15 amino acids. The V gene end was trimmed by 2 bases and the J gene end by 8 bases; junction bases not matched to a gene: 4. The CDR3 region has the DNA TGCGCCAGCAGTGAGGGGACAGGGGGTCAAGAAAAACTGTTTTTT. This translates into CASSEGTGGQEKLFF.

The chain links TRBV7-2 to TRBJ1-5; D remains unclear. V was trimmed by 1 base and J by 6 bases, leaving 10 bases between them. Germline V lookup: CDR1 SGHTA, CDR2 FQGNSA. This CDR3 has 14 residues. The CDR3 DNA sequence: TGTGCCAGCAGCTTAGTACATACTAGTCAGCCCCAGCATTTT. Translating gives CASSLVHTSQPQHF.

This sequence joins TRBV7-2 and TRBJ2-3, with 8 bases aligning to TRBD2. The CDR3 runs 15 residues. The germline CDR1 and CDR2 sequences are SGHTA and FQGNSA. J was trimmed by 1 base and V by 9 bases; bases with no gene match: 9. Here the CDR3 DNA reads TGTGCCAGTTCAAGGGCGGGAGGCCGCACAGATACGCAGTATTTT. Residues: CASSRAGGRTDTQYF.

V and J are TRBV10-1 and TRBJ2-1, with TRBD2 matching 11 bases. Germline V gene data show CDR1 as WNHNN and CDR2 as SYGVQD (reference sequence). V trimming: 2 bases; J trimming: 3 bases; junction bases outside the gene matches: 0. The CDR3 loop spans 15 amino acids. This CDR3 reads CASSETSGSYNEQFF. The CDR3 DNA follows: TGCGCCAGCAGTGAGACTAGCGGGAGCTACAATGAGCAGTTCTTC.

The chain employs TRBV4-2 and TRBJ1-6; 9 nucleotides align to TRBD1. The trim removed 6 bases at V and 0 bases at J, leaving 6 bases unmatched. CDR1 and CDR2 (germline): LGHNA, YNFKEQ. The CDR3 runs to 17 residues. CDR3 coding DNA: TGTGCCAGCAGTCACAGGGGGCAAAGCTCCTATAATTCACCCCTCCACTTT. This sequence encodes CASSHRGQSSYNSPLHF.

The CDR3 DNA sequence: TGTGCCAGCAGCTCCCGGACAGGGGGCGCGGATGGCTACACCTTC. This encodes CASSSRTGGADGYTF. The V and J genes are TRBV5-4 and TRBJ1-2; TRBD1 matches at 11 bases. The CDR3 spans 15 residues. After removal of 3 bases from V and 6 bases from J, the junction contained 7 bases not matched to a gene. Germline V gives CDR1 SGHNT, CDR2 YYREEE (reference sequence).

V usage is TRBV14 and J usage is TRBJ1-2; D gene uncertain. From germline, CDR1 is SGHDN and CDR2 FVKESK. V lost 4 bases, J lost 4 bases, and 7 bases lay in between. The CDR3 has 12 residues. The CDR3 nucleotides read TGTGCCAGCAGCCCTGGACTCTATGGCTACACCTTC. It encodes CASSPGLYGYTF.

This chain links TRBV2 with TRBJ2-1; D is possibly TRBD2 (5 bases). This CDR3 has 11 amino acids. From germline, CDR1 is SNHLY and CDR2 FYNNEI. V was shortened by 7 bases and J by 15 bases, with 16 bases between the two germline ends. The CDR3 reads CASTNEGGGFF. The CDR3 DNA sequence: TGTGCCAGCACCAATGAGGGCGGAGGGTTCTTC.

The chain carries TRBV5-1 and TRBJ1-4; 12 nucleotides match TRBD1. Germline-derived CDR1 and CDR2 are SGHRS and YFSETQ. Losses at the gene ends were 2 bases for V and 8 bases for J; bases not matched to a gene: 10. CDR3 length: 17 amino acids. Written as DNA, the CDR3 is TGCGCCAGCAGCTTCACCGGGACAGGGGGCGGTTGGGAAAAACTGTTTTTT. It codes for CASSFTGTGGGWEKLFF.

CDR3: CASPAPGSRNTEAFF. DNA for the CDR3: TGTGCCAGCCCCGCCCCGGGGAGCCGGAACACTGAAGCTTTCTTT. V is TRBV18 and J is TRBJ1-1, with D unresolved. Between the trimmed V and J ends, which lost 8 bases and 1 base, there was a span of 17 bases. The V gene's germline CDR1 is KGHSH and CDR2 LQKENI. This CDR3 has 15 amino acids. The whole variable domain, filled in from reference TRBV18 and TRBJ1-1, reads NAGVMQNPRHLVRRRGQEARLRCSPMKGHSHVYWYRQLPEEGLKFMVYLQKENIIDESGMPKERFSAEFPKEGPSILRIQQVVRGDSAAYFCASPAPGSRNTEAFFGQGTRLTVV.

CDR3 amino acids: CASSPTVRGEETQYF. The CDR3 DNA reads as TGTGCCAGCAGCCCTACTGTCCGCGGGGAGGAGACCCAGTACTTC. The J gene is TRBJ2-5, the V gene TRBV11-2; the D gene is possibly TRBD2 (6 bases). This CDR3 comprises 15 residues. The germline CDR1 and CDR2 sequences are SGHAT and FQNNGV. The V end was cut by 5 bases, the J end by 5 bases, with 18 bases between.

This CDR3 reads CSVEGAVEQYF. In DNA form, the CDR3 reads TGCAGCGTTGAGGGGGCGGTCGAGCAGTACTTC. The chain employs TRBV29-1 and TRBJ2-7; TRBD1 might be the D (6 bases). V lost 3 bases, J lost 6 bases, and 9 bases lay in between. Germline loops: CDR1 SQVTM, CDR2 ANQGSEA. The CDR3 runs to 11 residues.

With respect to this clone: A junction boundary mismatches the germline segment, possibly from a read error. The chain recombines TRBV7-9 with TRBJ1-1; no reliable D call. Germline loops: CDR1 SEHNR, CDR2 FQNEAQ (reference sequence). The CDR3 covers 14 residues. CDR3 coding DNA: TGTTCCAGCAGCTTAGTGTCGCAGACTGCTGAAGCTTTCTTT. Its protein product is CSSSLVSQTAEAFF.

The gene calls are TRBV11-2 and TRBJ2-1, with 10 positions matching TRBD1. In germline, CDR1 is SGHAT, CDR2 FQNNGV. Losses at the gene ends were 4 bases for V and 6 bases for J; bases not matched to a gene: 9. The length of the CDR3 is 16 residues. The CDR3 here is CASSSTRDRGFNEQFF. The CDR3 coding sequence is TGTGCCAGCAGCTCCACCCGGGACAGGGGCTTCAATGAGCAGTTCTTC.

This chain uses TRBV2 with TRBJ2-1; TRBD2 aligns across 9 bases. The CDR3 consists of 14 residues. CDR1 is SNHLY, CDR2 FYNNEI, per germline. J lost 2 bases, V lost 7 bases, and 3 bases had no gene match. The DNA for the CDR3 is TGTGCCAGCATTCCTAGCGGGGCCTACAATGAGCAGTTCTTC. As protein: CASIPSGAYNEQFF.

J is TRBJ2-1 and V is TRBV6-5; the match to TRBD2 covers 13 bases. CDR1 is MNHEY, CDR2 SVGAGI, per germline. V gave up 7 bases and J gave up 13 bases; unmatched junction bases: 7. There are 13 residues in the CDR3. The CDR3 region has the DNA TGTGCCAGCAAACAGGGACTAGCGGGATTTCAGTTCTTC. Translating it yields CASKQGLAGFQFF.

The rearrangement links TRBV9 to TRBJ2-3; 8 bases are shared with TRBD1. Germline V CDR1 and CDR2: SGDLS, YYNGEE. The CDR3 runs to 15 residues. J was trimmed by 4 bases and V by 4 bases; bases with no gene match: 8. CDR3 DNA sequence: TGTGCCAGCAGCTCCCGACAGGGGAGGCCAGATACGCAGTATTTT. This encodes CASSSRQGRPDTQYF.

V gene TRBV19 combines with J gene TRBJ1-1; the D is unclear. Germline CDR1 LNHDA, CDR2 SQIVND (reference sequence). Trimming took off 10 bases at V and 0 bases at J, with 21 bases between the two ends. The CDR3 runs 16 residues. The CDR3 DNA reads as TGTGCCACCACGAAAAGCGGGGTAGGTCTGAACACTGAAGCTTTCTTT. Translated, it gives CATTKSGVGLNTEAFF.

The sample holds one count of this clone. The V and J genes are TRBV30 and TRBJ2-7; D is possibly TRBD2 (7 bases). Germline-derived CDR1 and CDR2 are GTSNPN and SVGIG (reference sequence). The CDR3 has 13 residues. V lost 0 bases to trimming and J lost 9 bases, with 15 bases between them. CDR3 coding DNA: TGTGCCTGGAGTGTAGGGCAGGGAGGGGGGCAGTACTTC. Its translation is CAWSVGQGGGQYF.

The chain has TRBV28 and TRBJ1-2; weak D call: TRBD1 (6 bases). Germline CDR1 is MDHEN and CDR2 is SYDVKM. Trimming cost V 7 bases and J 4 bases, with 13 bases left between them. The CDR3 is 13 residues long. The chain's CDR3 is CASNAGTLYGYTF. Written as DNA, the CDR3 is TGTGCCAGCAATGCCGGGACACTCTATGGCTACACCTTC.

This chain links TRBV21-1 with TRBJ2-7; TRBD1 is the table's D call and was not checked against the DNA. TRBV21-1 is noted as a pseudogene. The CDR3 is 15 amino acids. CDR3 nucleotide sequence: TGTGCCAGCAGCAAACCGGGACAGATTTCCTACGAGCAGTACTTC. As protein: CASSKPGQISYEQYF.

The gene calls are TRBV5-6 and TRBJ2-7, with 8 bases aligning to TRBD1. CDR1 is SGHDT, CDR2 YYEEEE, per germline. There are 16 residues in the CDR3. Losses at the gene ends were 4 bases for V and 1 base for J; bases not matched to a gene: 10. CDR3 DNA: TGTGCCAGCAGCAACGCTAGGACAGGGCTATCCTACGAGCAGTACTTC. The encoded protein is CASSNARTGLSYEQYF.

This clone was seen a single time. CDR3 bases: TGCGCCAGCAGCGTTGACAGTCCGGTGGGTGAAAAACTGTTTTTT. It codes for CASSVDSPVGEKLFF. The gene calls are TRBV5-1 and TRBJ1-4, with D maybe TRBD1 (5 bases). In germline, CDR1 is SGHRS, CDR2 YFSETQ. The CDR3 is 15 amino acids. Between the trimmed V and J ends, which lost 4 bases and 7 bases, there was a span of 17 bases.

V is TRBV6-5 and J is TRBJ2-7, with 9 bases identical to TRBD1. This CDR3 contains 15 residues. Trimming took 10 bases from V and 0 from J; bases not matched to a gene: 10. The germline V gene has CDR1 MNHEY and CDR2 SVGAGI. CDR3 nucleotide sequence: TGTGCCACCACCGATAGGGACAGGGCCTCCTACGAGCAGTACTTC. Protein sequence: CATTDRDRASYEQYF.

The gene calls are TRBV30 and TRBJ2-3; 9 bases align to TRBD2. Trimming took 3 bases from V and 4 from J; bases not matched to a gene: 14. This CDR3 comprises 17 residues. CDR1 GTSNPN and CDR2 SVGIG come from the germline V gene (reference sequence). CDR3 sequence reads: CAWSTPLTSGLSDTQYF. CDR3 DNA sequence: TGTGCCTGGAGCACCCCCCTGACTAGCGGACTTTCAGATACGCAGTATTTT.

This chain links TRBV2 with TRBJ1-4; 8 bases fit TRBD1. The V gene's germline CDR1 is SNHLY and CDR2 FYNNEI. The CDR3 length is 14 residues. Losses at the gene ends were 3 bases for V and 8 bases for J; bases not matched to a gene: 5. Written as DNA, the CDR3 is TGTGCCAGCAGTGAGGGGACAGGTGTGGAAAAACTGTTTTTT. Protein sequence: CASSEGTGVEKLFF.

The V gene is TRBV7-9, the J gene TRBJ2-1; 8 bases match TRBD2. Germline CDR1 is SEHNR and CDR2 is FQNEAQ (reference sequence). V lost 4 bases, J lost 2 bases, and 4 bases stayed unmatched. The CDR3 is made up of 15 amino acids. CDR3 sequence reads: CASSWASGPYNEQFF. The CDR3 coding sequence is TGTGCCAGCAGCTGGGCTAGCGGGCCCTACAATGAGCAGTTCTTC.

Only a few counts were recorded for this clone. The chain employs TRBV5-4 and TRBJ2-7; TRBD2 agrees at 7 bases. J lost 4 bases, V lost 10 bases, and 8 bases had no gene match. The CDR3 runs 12 residues. CDR1 is SGHNT and CDR2 is YYREEE in the germline V gene (reference sequence). The CDR3 bases are TGTGCCGTTGGGGGGGGTGAATACGAGCAGTACTTC. Amino acid sequence: CAVGGGEYEQYF.